These 10 T cell receptor beta chains were all obtained from the same sample, sequenced in a study of T cell responses to AZD1222 COVID-19 vaccine. The assay was immunoSEQ multiplex PCR, and TCRdb's table has in-frame clones only and misses some. Of over 95,000 clones listed, 70% to 85% are singletons. The source material was peripheral blood, sampled 28 days after the second AZD1222 dose. These receptors were taken from an adult who received the AZD1222 COVID-19 vaccine.

This chain links TRBV15 with TRBJ1-2, with unresolved D. Germline V CDR1 and CDR2: LNHNV, YYDKDF (reference sequence). The CDR3 loop spans 11 amino acids. Trimming took 3 bases from V and 10 from J, leaving 9 bases between them. The CDR3 nucleotides are TGTGCCACCAGCAGGGCCGGCGACTACACCTTC. Its translation: CATSRAGDYTF. Filled out from reference TRBV15 and TRBJ1-2, the complete variable domain reads DAMVIQNPRYQVTQFGKPVTLSCSQTLNHNVMYWYQQKSSQAPKLLFHYYDKDFNNEADTPDNFQSRRPNTSFCFLDIRSPGLGDTAMYLCATSRAGDYTFGSGTRLTVV.

This chain uses TRBV9 with TRBJ1-3, with D perhaps TRBD1 (5 bases). Germline values: CDR1 SGDLS, CDR2 YYNGEE. V was cut by 4 bases and J by 1 base, with 15 bases left in between. The CDR3 runs to 16 residues. The CDR3 here is CASSPVGQGSGNTIYF. The CDR3 nucleotides are TGTGCCAGCAGCCCGGTAGGACAAGGATCTGGAAACACCATATATTTT.

The rearrangement joins TRBV11-2 to TRBJ2-5, with a weak D call TRBD2 (6 bases). This CDR3 is built from 15 residues. V dropped 1 base and J dropped 5 bases, with 14 bases sitting between them. The germline V gene has CDR1 SGHAT and CDR2 FQNNGV. CDR3 in amino acids: CASSLVSSVGETQYF. CDR3 DNA sequence: TGTGCCAGCAGCTTAGTTTCTAGCGTAGGCGAGACCCAGTACTTC. Using reference TRBV11-2 and TRBJ2-5 for the parts outside the CDR3, the full variable domain is EAGVAQSPRYKIIEKRQSVAFWCNPISGHATLYWYQQILGQGPKLLIQFQNNGVVDDSQLPKDRFSAERLKGVDSTLKIQPAKLEDSAVYLCASSLVSSVGETQYFGPGTRLLVL.

This chain connects TRBV9 to TRBJ1-2, with 7 bases matching TRBD1. CDR3 length: 14 amino acids. The germline CDR1 and CDR2 sequences are SGDLS and YYNGEE. V was clipped by 4 bases and J by 3 bases; unmatched bases: 6. The CDR3: CASSPGTAYYGYTF. In nucleotides, the CDR3 is TGTGCCAGCAGCCCGGGGACAGCGTACTATGGCTACACCTTC.

V and J are TRBV29-1 and TRBJ2-3; no clear D. Germline V lookup: CDR1 SQVTM, CDR2 ANQGSEA. Trimming removed 7 bases from V and 6 bases from J, with 20 bases in between. This CDR3 is built from 14 residues. The CDR3 region has the DNA TGCAGCGCTATCAAAGCCCCGGCTCGGGATACGCAGTATTTT. This sequence encodes CSAIKAPARDTQYF.

The genes are TRBV19 and TRBJ2-1, with TRBD2 as a possible D gene (6 bases). The CDR3 length is 15 residues. Per germline, CDR1 LNHDA and CDR2 SQIVND (reference sequence). Trimming left V 3 bases short and J 4 bases short, with 13 bases between. CDR3 residues: CASSITSGTYNEQFF. The CDR3, as DNA: TGTGCCAGTAGTATTACGTCGGGGACTTACAATGAGCAGTTCTTC.

The chain recombines TRBV6-5 with TRBJ2-2; D possibly corresponds to TRBD2 (6 bases). CDR1 is MNHEY and CDR2 is SVGAGI in the germline V gene. V lost 2 bases to trimming and J lost 4 bases, with 11 bases between them. The CDR3 contains 15 residues. The CDR3 reads CASSYAGGPTGELFF. CDR3 nucleotide sequence: TGTGCCAGCAGTTACGCCGGGGGTCCCACCGGGGAGCTGTTTTTT.

To note about this clone: The same CDR3 also results from other DNA sequences found in this sample. The chain recombines TRBV24-1 with TRBJ1-1; D uncertain. Germline V gene data show CDR1 as KGHDR and CDR2 as SFDVKD. The CDR3 is 12 amino acids. The V gene lost 7 bases and the J gene lost 1 base, with 6 bases spanning the gap. CDR3 nucleotides: TGTGCCACCAGCCGCGGGAACACTGAAGCTTTCTTT. Amino acid sequence: CATSRGNTEAFF.

The rearrangement joins TRBV7-9 to TRBJ1-1; D gene ambiguous. This CDR3 has 15 amino acids. Per the germline V gene, CDR1 is SEHNR and CDR2 is FQNEAQ (reference sequence). V was pared by 1 base and J by 0 bases, with 9 bases between. For the CDR3, the DNA is TGTGCCAGCAGCTTAGTTATTCCCCTGAACACTGAAGCTTTCTTT. Protein product: CASSLVIPLNTEAFF.

The J gene is TRBJ2-1, the V gene TRBV24-1, with 7 bases matching TRBD1. The CDR3 sequence is 14 residues long. Per the germline V gene, CDR1 is KGHDR and CDR2 is SFDVKD. Trimming removed 7 bases from V and 7 bases from J; junction bases left unmatched: 9. CDR3 sequence reads: CATRETGRTNEQFF. CDR3 DNA: TGTGCCACCAGAGAGACAGGGCGTACGAATGAGCAGTTCTTC.